This TCR beta chain was retrieved from a study of T-cell memory formation after mild COVID-19. Turning to the study itself: The TCR clusters were mostly specific to one donor.

This clonotype was picked up a small number of times. The antigen is undetermined. Study outcomes and limitations: Several responding clones turned up in pre-infection memory, indicating that cross-reactive memory may have taken part. Researchers could not confirm that second-wave clones peaking on day 37 targeted SARS-CoV-2.

TCRdb re-called the 5' RACE reads through MiXCR, storing one row per CDR3 protein. There are some 49,000 distinct CDR3 sequences in the sample; about 28% occur only once, and around 45% lies in the top ten. V lost 6 bases and J lost 8; bases outside the gene matches: 3. The CDR3 runs 12 residues. Germline-derived CDR1 and CDR2 are MNHEY and SVGAGI. The source is a man between 18 and 35 years old who had mild COVID-19 (a few samples of this study predate the infection). Cell type and time point are not known. The sample was PBMCs or a T cell subset sorted from them (not recorded which). This rearrangement joins TRBV6-5 to TRBJ1-1; TRBD1 agrees at 10 bases. The CDR3 DNA follows: TGTGCCAGCAGCCGGGACAGGGGCGAAGCTTTCTTT. As protein: CASSRDRGEAFF.